This paragraph reports one T cell receptor beta chain. Per the germline V gene, CDR1 is SGHNT and CDR2 is YYREEE (reference sequence). Trimming cost V 0 bases and J 7 bases, with 11 bases left between them. There are 14 residues in the CDR3. Profiling relied on immunoSEQ multiplex PCR, and the TCRdb table lists in-frame clones only, not all of them. The table includes about 580,000 clones, 95% to 98% detected once. The source of the sample is a study of shared clonotypes between healthy human individuals. About the research overall: Per donor, CD8 memory used one plate, CD8 naive used two, CD4 memory used three and CD4 naive used three.

In the naive CD8 group, cells lacked CD45RO and were positively selected for CCR7, so terminally differentiated effector memory CD45RA+ cells were left out. The receptor comes from a man aged 25-45 years in good health. Sequences were obtained from naive CD8+ T cells sorted from blood. The V and J genes are TRBV5-4 and TRBJ2-1; D gene ambiguous. The DNA for the CDR3 is TGTGCCAGCAGCTTGGCAGGAAGCATTAATGAGCAGTTCTTC. This translates into CASSLAGSINEQFF. Full variable domain (outside the CDR3, taken from reference TRBV5-4 and TRBJ2-1): ETGVTQSPTHLIKTRGQQVTLRCSSQSGHNTVSWYQQALGQGPQFIFQYYREEENGRGNFPPRFSGLQFPNYSSELNVNALELDDSALYLCASSLAGSINEQFFGPGTRLTVL.